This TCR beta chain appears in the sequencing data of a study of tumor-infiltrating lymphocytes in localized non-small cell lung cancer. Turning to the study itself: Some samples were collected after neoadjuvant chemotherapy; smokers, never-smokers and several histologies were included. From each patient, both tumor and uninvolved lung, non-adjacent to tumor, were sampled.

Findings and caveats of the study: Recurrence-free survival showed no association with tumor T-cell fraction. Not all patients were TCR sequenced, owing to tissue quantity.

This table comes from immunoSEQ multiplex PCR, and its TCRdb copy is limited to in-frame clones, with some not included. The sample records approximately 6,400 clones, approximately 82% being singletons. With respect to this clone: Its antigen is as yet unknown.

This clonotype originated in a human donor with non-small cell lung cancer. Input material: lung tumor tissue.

CDR3 sequence: CASRSTRGGKTQYF. The CDR3 bases are TGTGCCAGCAGATCTACCCGTGGGGGGAAGACCCAGTACTTC. The chain joins TRBV6-5 to TRBJ2-5; TRBD2 is a possible D gene (6 bases). This CDR3 region has 14 residues. V gave up 6 bases and J gave up 6 bases, with 17 bases separating them. Germline CDR1 reads MNHEY; CDR2 reads SVGAGI.